This T cell receptor (beta chain) was profiled in a study of shared clonotypes between healthy human individuals (dated by TCRdb to 2020 to 2022). Background for the entire study: The cohort comprised a couple of women and a few men aged 18 to 49 years. Per donor, three plates each were used for CD4 naive and CD4 memory, two for CD8 naive, and one for CD8 memory. Blood TCR repertoires of five healthy adults were deeply sequenced to estimate repertoire size and the extent of clonotype sharing between individuals. Libraries were prepared and TCR repertoires were sequenced by different laboratories using diverse techniques, in order to increase sequencing depth and limit assay-specific biases. Each donor's leukapheresis produced roughly between roughly 0.85 and 9 billion PBMCs. The investigation overall reported the following: Even with the large sequencing depth, rarefaction of the sorted-subset datasets indicated that sequencing was incomplete. Compared with non-shared clonotypes, clonotypes shared by all four sorted-subset donors had higher generation probabilities. Pairwise subsampling led to the expectation that sequencing depth would affect the degree of clonotype sharing among donors. The small number of donors limited the genetic and exposure-history diversity represented. Sampling was restricted to blood, and TCR repertoires in tissues likely differ from the TCR repertoires found in blood. About 4.5% of naive CD4, 3.5% of naive CD8, approximately 2.2% of memory CD4, and 0.35% to 0.5% of memory CD8 clonotypes were shared across several donors. Naive subsets generally had larger estimated clonotype richness than memory subsets.

The germline V gene (reference sequence) sets CDR1 to MNHEY and CDR2 to SMNVEV. The CDR3 goes from the cysteine to the phenylalanine over 13 residues. Only CDR3 DNA remains: 39 bases, in frame from the first base. A distance of 7 bases separates the germline ends of V and J, which lose 3 bases and 4 bases respectively. Using the deep immunoSEQ assay, multiplex PCR amplified TCR CDR3 regions from genomic DNA. For each cell subset, the extracted genomic DNA was distributed evenly across all wells of several immunoSEQ 96-well plates, and each plate served as one replicate. Each replicate PCR for sorted subsets received around 200 ng genomic DNA, equal to 30,000 or so T cell genomes. Purified libraries were quantified with a Qubit 3.0 fluorometer, sized on a Bioanalyzer 2100, and re-quantified with the KAPA Library Quantification kit. Every immunoSEQ 96-well plate was sequenced on a dedicated single-read 150-cycle Illumina NextSeq 550 flow cell. On the study's bioinformatics: The immunoSEQ output contained only junctional sequences without quality scores, so filtering could not match that applied to full-length reads. Sequences were annotated with PyIR, a Python wrapper for IgBLAST v1.9, and V/J genes and CDR3 were assigned using IMGT germline references. Reads were filtered out if the reads had weak V/J assignments (E-value above 1e-6), no CDR3, stop codons, out-of-frame junctions, or ambiguous translated residues. V3J clonotypes were defined as sequences sharing the same inferred V gene, J gene, and CDR3 amino acid sequence. Percentage overlap between repertoires was calculated by dividing the number of shared unique clonotypes by the size of the smaller repertoire. Richness of each repertoire was evaluated using RTK rarefaction, the Chao1 estimator, and Recon v2.1 estimates of unobserved clonotypes. Generation probabilities for all TCRbeta clonotypes obtained by the gDNA method from a handful of donors were computed using OLGA. In TCRdb, the immuneACCESS table is reduced to in-frame sequences with V and J assigned. These tables do not hold every clone; where another copy was compared, an unresolved V gene accounts for under half, and the others remain unexplained. Clone size and the V and J calls come from that table; the DNA yielded D and trimming. The sample records some 2.4 million clones, 80% to 95% of which are singletons. 0.36% of the sample is in the top ten clones.

Of note for this clone: What antigen it recognizes has not been identified. It has no much larger one-base neighbor in the sample; base qualities were not kept. Other DNA variants within this sample encode the same CDR3.

The donors were healthy, HIV-negative adults who had no recently reported acute infections or vaccinations. Every donor was a Caucasian adult residing in Nashville, Tennessee, USA. CD4+ T cells were enriched through magnetic negative selection, after which naive cells were positively selected on CD45RA and the remaining negative fraction served as the memory subset. After blood collection by leukapheresis, PBMCs were isolated using Ficoll-Histopaque density gradient centrifugation and then cryopreserved in the vapor phase of liquid nitrogen. Purity and quantity of every magnetically sorted T cell population were checked by analytical flow cytometry. Genomic DNA was isolated from every sorted fraction and measured by UV absorbance on a Nanodrop 2000c.

The TCR originated in a young man in good health. Some clones in this sample may be carry-over from other donors' samples. The rearranged segments are TRBV27 and TRBJ1-5; there is no confident call for the D gene. The material sequenced was naive CD4+ T cells from PBMCs. This sample's cell subset or site label indicates: CD45RA+ positively selected. The CDR3 here reads CASSFRGNQPQHF. Read as DNA, the sequence is TGTGCCAGCAGTTTTCGCGGAAATCAGCCCCAGCATTTT.